Shown below are 18 T cell receptor beta chains from a single sample sequenced in a study of blood T cells in healthy people across ages. A second PCR of 7 to 11 cycles used a sample-barcoded 5' primer and a J-beta primer mix. TCRdb fed the 5' RACE reads into MiXCR, producing one record per CDR3 protein. Of over 950,000 distinct CDR3 sequences in the sample, more than 30% were seen once. Sequencing input: blood. Source of these receptors: a young man in good health.

The chain carries TRBV10-3 and TRBJ1-6, with 9 bases identical to TRBD1. CDR3 length equals 15 residues. V shed 0 bases, J shed 7 bases, and the junction held 1 base outside the gene matches. Germline-derived CDR1 and CDR2 are ENHRY and SYGVKD. CDR3 in amino acids: CAISESGQGNSPLHF. In nucleotides, the CDR3 is TGTGCCATCAGTGAGTCGGGACAGGGAAATTCACCCCTCCACTTT.

The chain combines TRBV4-3 with TRBJ1-5; D is possibly TRBD1 (6 bases). The V gene's germline CDR1 is LGHNA and CDR2 YSLEER. This CDR3 is built from 16 residues. Trimming took off 0 bases at V and 4 bases at J, with 13 bases between the two ends. The CDR3 DNA reads as TGCGCCAGCAGCCAAGATCCAACAGGGATAAATCAGCCCCAGCATTTT. Amino acids: CASSQDPTGINQPQHF.

The chain employs TRBV3-1 and TRBJ2-1; D remains unclear. Trimming took 1 base from V and 10 from J, leaving 8 bases between them. The CDR3 runs to 12 residues. Germline V lookup: CDR1 LGHDT, CDR2 YNNKEL (reference sequence). CDR3 in DNA: TGTGCCAGCAGCCAAGCGTCCTACGAGCAGTTCTTC. Its translation: CASSQASYEQFF.

The rearrangement links TRBV4-2 to TRBJ2-2; 8 positions agree with TRBD1. The CDR3 is 17 amino acids. From germline, CDR1 is LGHNA and CDR2 YNFKEQ. Trimming cost V 2 bases and J 2 bases; bases outside gene matches: 7. CDR3 sequence (DNA): TGTGCCAGCAGCCAACTTCAGGGGGCGGCAAACACCGGGGAGCTGTTTTTT. Amino acid sequence: CASSQLQGAANTGELFF.

The chain recombines TRBV2 with TRBJ2-7; no clear D. The V end was cut by 5 bases, the J end by 3 bases, with 8 bases between. CDR1 and CDR2 from the germline V gene are SNHLY and FYNNEI. This CDR3 has 12 residues. This CDR3 is CASSMSHYEQYF. CDR3 DNA: TGTGCCAGCAGTATGAGTCACTACGAGCAGTACTTC.

The table lists this clonotype with a few counts. The gene calls are TRBV6-5 and TRBJ2-6; D unclear. V lost 6 bases and J lost 4, with 7 bases in between. Germline CDR1 is MNHEY and CDR2 is SVGAGI. There are 13 residues in the CDR3. The CDR3, as DNA: TGTGCCAGCAGAGTGGAAGGGGCCAACGTCCTGACTTTC. Protein sequence: CASRVEGANVLTF.

The J gene is TRBJ1-4, the V gene TRBV7-9; D might be TRBD1 (6 bases). Germline CDR1 is SEHNR and CDR2 is FQNEAQ (reference sequence). Trimming removed 5 bases from V and 8 bases from J, with 21 bases in between. CDR3 length: 16 amino acids. The CDR3 DNA is TGTGCCAGCAGCCAAGGGTCGACAGGCTATATGGAAAAACTGTTTTTT. Translation: CASSQGSTGYMEKLFF.

Of note for this clonotype: A much larger clone differs by one base, so this may be a read error. This rearrangement joins TRBV10-3 to TRBJ1-2, with a possible D match to TRBD1 (5 bases). Germline V lookup: CDR1 ENHRY, CDR2 SYGVKD. This CDR3 comprises 13 residues. V was clipped by 2 bases and J by 9 bases, with 13 bases between them. The DNA for the CDR3 is TGTGCCATCAGTGAGGACCCAGGGCGGAGCTACACCTTC. Its protein product is CAISEDPGRSYTF.

The V and J genes are TRBV4-1 and TRBJ1-5; 8 bases are a match to TRBD1. Germline CDR1 reads MGHRA; CDR2 reads YSYEKL. V dropped 0 bases and J dropped 6; count of bases not matched to a gene: 4. The CDR3 contains 15 residues. CDR3 in amino acids: CASSQEDRGGQPQHF. CDR3 sequence (DNA): TGCGCCAGCAGCCAAGAAGACAGGGGCGGTCAGCCCCAGCATTTT.

J is TRBJ2-5 and V is TRBV12-3 or TRBV12-4; D uncertain. This CDR3 has 10 residues. Trimming left V 1 base short and J 11 bases short, with 5 bases between. The chain's CDR3 is CASSLEVQYF. The CDR3 region has the DNA TGTGCCAGCAGTTTAGAGGTGCAGTACTTC.

This rearrangement joins TRBV25-1 to TRBJ1-6, with D possibly being TRBD1 (5 bases). The CDR3 contains 14 residues. Germline CDR1 reads MGHDK; CDR2 reads SYGVNS. Trimming took 2 bases from V and 6 from J, leaving 8 bases between them. The DNA of the CDR3 is TGTGCCAGCAGTGAACACGGGGGTAATTCACCCCTCCACTTT. Translation gives CASSEHGGNSPLHF.

This clonotype was seen only a few times. The chain joins TRBV6-2 or TRBV6-3 to TRBJ2-1, with 9 bases that match TRBD1. V was pared by 5 bases and J by 8 bases, with 10 bases of the junction left unmatched. There are 15 residues in the CDR3. CDR1 MNHEY and CDR2 SVGEGT come from the germline V gene. Written as DNA, the CDR3 is TGTGCCAGCAGTCCACGGGACAGGGTTTTAGATGAGCAGTTCTTC. Translated, it gives CASSPRDRVLDEQFF.

This clonotype was picked up a small number of times. The rearrangement joins TRBV12-3 or TRBV12-4 to TRBJ1-5; D is unresolved. The CDR3 is 15 residues long. Trimming stripped 6 bases from V and 1 base from J, with 13 bases between. The CDR3: CASSDLPLSNQPQHF. The CDR3 nucleotides read TGTGCCAGCAGCGATTTACCTTTGAGCAATCAGCCCCAGCATTTT.

The rearrangement links TRBV10-2 to TRBJ2-7; 8 bases map to TRBD1. The V gene end was trimmed by 7 bases and the J gene end by 3 bases; junction bases not matched to a gene: 11. The CDR3 loop spans 15 amino acids. Germline loops: CDR1 WSHSY, CDR2 SAAADI. In DNA, the CDR3 is TGCGCCAGCAATGCTCCAGGGGGCCGGGACTACGAGCAGTACTTC. Protein product: CASNAPGGRDYEQYF.

This clonotype was seen a few times. The junction and the germline gene differ at one end; a read error may be behind it. The V and J genes are TRBV7-7 and TRBJ2-1; TRBD2 aligns across 8 bases. This CDR3 contains 16 residues. In germline, CDR1 is SSHAT, CDR2 FNYEAQ (reference sequence). CDR3 in amino acids: CASSPRAGESYNEQFF. The DNA of the CDR3 is TGTGCTAGCAGCCCAAGAGCGGGGGAGTCCTACAATGAGCAGTTCTTC.

The chain carries TRBV25-1 and TRBJ2-3, with 8 bases matching TRBD2. J was trimmed by 4 bases and V by 1 base; bases with no gene match: 7. This CDR3 spans 16 amino acids. Looked up from germline, CDR1 is MGHDK and CDR2 is SYGVNS. This chain's CDR3 is CASSEFYSGEADTQYF. For the CDR3, the DNA is TGTGCCAGCAGTGAATTTTATAGCGGGGAGGCAGATACGCAGTATTTT.

The CDR3: CASRGGSGSNYGYTF. The CDR3 bases are TGTGCCAGCAGGGGGGGGTCAGGTTCTAACTATGGCTACACCTTC. This rearrangement joins TRBV28 to TRBJ1-2; weak D call: TRBD1 (5 bases). CDR1 MDHEN and CDR2 SYDVKM come from the germline V gene. V was clipped by 6 bases and J by 0 bases, with 14 bases between them. The CDR3 spans 15 residues.

This chain joins TRBV6-1 and TRBJ1-1; D possibly corresponds to TRBD1 (5 bases). The CDR3 sequence is 13 residues long. Germline V gene lookup returns CDR1 MNHNS and CDR2 SASEGT. V was trimmed by 6 bases and J by 10 bases, leaving 18 bases between them. CDR3 sequence (DNA): TGTGCCAGCAGACCGACAGCTCACGGCGGAGCTTTCTTT. Its translation is CASRPTAHGGAFF.